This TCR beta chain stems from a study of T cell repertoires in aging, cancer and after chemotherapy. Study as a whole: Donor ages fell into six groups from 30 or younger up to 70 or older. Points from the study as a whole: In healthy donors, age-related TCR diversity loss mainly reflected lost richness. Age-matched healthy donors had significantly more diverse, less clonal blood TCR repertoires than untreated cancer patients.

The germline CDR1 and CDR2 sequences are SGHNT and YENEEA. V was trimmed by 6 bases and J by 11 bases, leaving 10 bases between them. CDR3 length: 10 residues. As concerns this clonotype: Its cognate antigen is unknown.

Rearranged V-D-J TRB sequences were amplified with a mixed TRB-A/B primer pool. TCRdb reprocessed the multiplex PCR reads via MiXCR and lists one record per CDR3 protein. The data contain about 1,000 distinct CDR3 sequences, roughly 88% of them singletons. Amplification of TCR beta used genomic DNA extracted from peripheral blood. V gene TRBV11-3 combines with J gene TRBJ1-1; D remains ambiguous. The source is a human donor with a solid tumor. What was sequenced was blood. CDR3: CASRATMAFF. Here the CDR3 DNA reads TGTGCCAGCAGAGCCACCATGGCTTTCTTT.